The T cell receptor beta chain under discussion was sequenced for a study of T cells after yellow fever vaccination. For the study at large: Any fraction with a low cell number was prepared using SMART-Seq v4 Ultra Low Input.

CDR3 length: 15 residues. The V end lost 1 base, the J end lost 2 bases, and 11 bases lay between the germline ends. Germline loops: CDR1 LGHNA, CDR2 YSLEER. Production of TCR cDNA was by 5'RACE template switching, which also added a universal primer site and UMIs. TCRdb ran MiXCR on the 5' RACE reads and lists one entry per CDR3 protein. The table shows about 360,000 distinct CDR3 sequences, with about 6.2% occurring only once. The study's findings and limits: There was a small share of clonotypes that showed up in both the CD4 and CD8 compartments.

This clonotype was recorded at least ten times. The target antigen is unknown. The clonotype comes from a man between 25 and 39 years old who received the YFV17D yellow fever vaccine. The rearrangement links TRBV4-3 to TRBJ1-2; tentative D call: TRBD1 (6 bases). This material consisted of PBMCs, taken 5 days after the yellow fever booster vaccination. The CDR3 DNA reads as TGCGCCAGCAGCCAAGTGTGGGGGCACAACTATGGCTACACCTTC. The encoded protein is CASSQVWGHNYGYTF.